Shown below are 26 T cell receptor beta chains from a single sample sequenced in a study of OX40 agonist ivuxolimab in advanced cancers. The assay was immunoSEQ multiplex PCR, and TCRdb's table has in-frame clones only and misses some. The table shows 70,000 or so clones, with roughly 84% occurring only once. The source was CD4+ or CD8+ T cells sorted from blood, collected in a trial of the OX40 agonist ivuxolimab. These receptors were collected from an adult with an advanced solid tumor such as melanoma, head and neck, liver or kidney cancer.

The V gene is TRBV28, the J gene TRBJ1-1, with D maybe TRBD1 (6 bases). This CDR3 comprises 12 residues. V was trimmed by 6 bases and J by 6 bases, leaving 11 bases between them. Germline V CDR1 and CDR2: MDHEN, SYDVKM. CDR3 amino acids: CASSYRAPEAFF. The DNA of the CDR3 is TGTGCCAGCAGCTACAGGGCCCCTGAAGCTTTCTTT.

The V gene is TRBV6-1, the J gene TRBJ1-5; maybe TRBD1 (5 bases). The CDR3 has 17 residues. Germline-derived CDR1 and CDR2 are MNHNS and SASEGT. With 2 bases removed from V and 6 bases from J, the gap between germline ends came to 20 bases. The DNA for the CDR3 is TGTGCCAGCAGTGAATGGGGGGGACTCCCTCCGGGTCAGCCCCAGCATTTT. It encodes CASSEWGGLPPGQPQHF.

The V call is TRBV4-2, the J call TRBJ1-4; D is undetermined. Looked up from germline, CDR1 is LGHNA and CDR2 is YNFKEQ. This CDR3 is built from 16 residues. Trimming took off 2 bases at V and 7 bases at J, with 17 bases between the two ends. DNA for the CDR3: TGTGCCAGCAGCCAATTGCAGGCCGGGAAAGGTGAAAAACTGTTTTTT. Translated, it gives CASSQLQAGKGEKLFF.

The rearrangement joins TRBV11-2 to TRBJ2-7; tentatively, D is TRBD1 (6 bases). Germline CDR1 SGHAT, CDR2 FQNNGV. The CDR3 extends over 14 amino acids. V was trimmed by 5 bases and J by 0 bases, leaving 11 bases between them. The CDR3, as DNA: TGTGCCAGCAGCACCGACAGGAGCTCCTACGAGCAGTACTTC. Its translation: CASSTDRSSYEQYF.

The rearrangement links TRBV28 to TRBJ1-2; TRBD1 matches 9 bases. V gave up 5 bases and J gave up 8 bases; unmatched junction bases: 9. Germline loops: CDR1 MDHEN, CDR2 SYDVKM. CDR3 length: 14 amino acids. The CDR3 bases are TGTGCCAGCAGTGGACAGGGGCGGGGAGGCGGCTACACCTTC. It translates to CASSGQGRGGGYTF.

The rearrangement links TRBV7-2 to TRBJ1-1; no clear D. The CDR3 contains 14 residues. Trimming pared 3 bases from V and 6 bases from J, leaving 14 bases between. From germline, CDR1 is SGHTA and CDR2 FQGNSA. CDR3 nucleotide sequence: TGTGCCAGCAGCTTCAAAGGTGTTGGGGCTGAAGCTTTCTTT. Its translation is CASSFKGVGAEAFF. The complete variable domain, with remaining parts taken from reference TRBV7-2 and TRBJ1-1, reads GAGVSQSPSNKVTEKGKDVELRCDPISGHTALYWYRQSLGQGLEFLIYFQGNSAPDKSGLPSDRFSAERTGGSVSTLTIQRTQQEDSAVYLCASSFKGVGAEAFFGQGTRLTVV.

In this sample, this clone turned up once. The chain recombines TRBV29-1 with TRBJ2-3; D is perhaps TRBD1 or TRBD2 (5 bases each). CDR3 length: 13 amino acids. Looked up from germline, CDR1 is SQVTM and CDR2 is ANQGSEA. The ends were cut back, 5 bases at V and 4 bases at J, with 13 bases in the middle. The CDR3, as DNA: TGCAGCGTTCTGGGGACCTTAGCAGATACGCAGTATTTT. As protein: CSVLGTLADTQYF.

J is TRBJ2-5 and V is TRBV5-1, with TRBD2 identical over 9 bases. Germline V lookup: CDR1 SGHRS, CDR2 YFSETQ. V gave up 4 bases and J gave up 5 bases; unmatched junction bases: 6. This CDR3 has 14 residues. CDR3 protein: CASSTSAGGETQYF. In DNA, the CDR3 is TGCGCCAGCAGCACGTCGGCGGGGGGGGAGACCCAGTACTTC.

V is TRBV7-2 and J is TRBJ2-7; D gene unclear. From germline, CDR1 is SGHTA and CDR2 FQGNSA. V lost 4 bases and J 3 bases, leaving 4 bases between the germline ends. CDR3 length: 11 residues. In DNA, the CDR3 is TGTGCCAGCAGCTCGGACTACGAGCAGTACTTC. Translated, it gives CASSSDYEQYF.

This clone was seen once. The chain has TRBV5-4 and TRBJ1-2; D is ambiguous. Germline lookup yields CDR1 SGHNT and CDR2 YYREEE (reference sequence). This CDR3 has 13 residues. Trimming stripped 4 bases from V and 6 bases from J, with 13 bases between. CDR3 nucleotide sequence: TGTGCCAGCAGCGCCGGACGGCAGGATGGCTACACCTTC. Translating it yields CASSAGRQDGYTF.

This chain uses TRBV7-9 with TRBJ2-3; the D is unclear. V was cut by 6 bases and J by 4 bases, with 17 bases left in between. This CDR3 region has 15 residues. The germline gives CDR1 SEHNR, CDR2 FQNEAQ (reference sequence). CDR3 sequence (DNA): TGTGCCAGCAGTTCAACCAGCCACCCTGCAGATACGCAGTATTTT. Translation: CASSSTSHPADTQYF.

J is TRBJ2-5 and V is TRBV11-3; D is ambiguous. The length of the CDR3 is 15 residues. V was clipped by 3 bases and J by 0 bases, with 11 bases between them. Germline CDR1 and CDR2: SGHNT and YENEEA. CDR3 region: CASSLSWGNQETQYF. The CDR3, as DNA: TGTGCCAGCAGCTTGTCCTGGGGAAACCAAGAGACCCAGTACTTC.

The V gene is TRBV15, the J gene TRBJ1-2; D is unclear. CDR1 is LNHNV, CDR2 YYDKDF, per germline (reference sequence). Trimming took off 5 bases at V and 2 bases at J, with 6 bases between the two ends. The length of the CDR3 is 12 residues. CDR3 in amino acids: CATSRGNYGYTF. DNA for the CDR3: TGTGCCACCAGCCGAGGGAACTATGGCTACACCTTC.

The CDR3 loop reads CSVGVQETQYF. The CDR3, as DNA: TGCAGCGTTGGGGTCCAAGAGACCCAGTACTTC. The chain carries TRBV29-1 and TRBJ2-5; no clear D gene. CDR1 is SQVTM and CDR2 is ANQGSEA in the germline V gene. The CDR3 spans 11 residues. The V gene lost 4 bases and the J gene lost 1 base, with 4 bases spanning the gap. Variable domain in full (rest from reference TRBV29-1 and TRBJ2-5): SAVISQKPSRDICQRGTSLTIQCQVDSQVTMMFWYRQQPGQSLTLIATANQGSEATYESGFVIDKFPISRPNLTFSTLTVSNMSPEDSSIYLCSVGVQETQYFGPGTRLLVL.

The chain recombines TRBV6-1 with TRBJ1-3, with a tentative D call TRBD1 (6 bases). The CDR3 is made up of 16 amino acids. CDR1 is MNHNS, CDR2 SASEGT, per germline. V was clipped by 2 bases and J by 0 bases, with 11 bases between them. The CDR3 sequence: CASSEYAGVSGNTIYF. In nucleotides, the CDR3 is TGTGCCAGCAGTGAATACGCAGGGGTCTCTGGAAACACCATATATTTT.

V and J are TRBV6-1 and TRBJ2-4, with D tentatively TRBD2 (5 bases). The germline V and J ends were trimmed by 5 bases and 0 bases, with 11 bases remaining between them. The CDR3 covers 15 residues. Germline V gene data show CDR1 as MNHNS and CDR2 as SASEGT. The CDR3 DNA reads TGTGCCAGCAGTAAAGGGAGAGTAGCCAAAAACATTCAGTACTTC. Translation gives CASSKGRVAKNIQYF.

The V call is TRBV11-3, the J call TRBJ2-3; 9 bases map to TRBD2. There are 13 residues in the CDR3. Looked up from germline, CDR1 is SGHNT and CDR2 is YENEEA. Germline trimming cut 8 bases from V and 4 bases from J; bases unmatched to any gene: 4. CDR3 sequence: CASGLAGADTQYF. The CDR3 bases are TGTGCCAGCGGATTAGCGGGGGCAGATACGCAGTATTTT.

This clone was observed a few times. For the CDR3, the DNA is TGTGCCAGCAGCTCGGCCGGGACAGGACATAATTCACCCCTCCACTTT. Translation gives CASSSAGTGHNSPLHF. V gene TRBV7-8 combines with J gene TRBJ1-6, with TRBD1 matching over 8 bases. The V and J ends lost 4 bases and 5 bases, in that order; junction bases with no gene match: 7. Germline V gene data show CDR1 as SGHVS and CDR2 as FQNEAQ. CDR3 length: 16 residues.

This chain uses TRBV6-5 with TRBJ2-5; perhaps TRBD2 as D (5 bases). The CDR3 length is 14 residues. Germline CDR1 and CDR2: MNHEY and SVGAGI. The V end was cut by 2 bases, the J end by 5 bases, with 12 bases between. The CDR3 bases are TGTGCCAGCAGTTACGGAGGTCTTTCGGAGACCCAGTACTTC. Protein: CASSYGGLSETQYF.

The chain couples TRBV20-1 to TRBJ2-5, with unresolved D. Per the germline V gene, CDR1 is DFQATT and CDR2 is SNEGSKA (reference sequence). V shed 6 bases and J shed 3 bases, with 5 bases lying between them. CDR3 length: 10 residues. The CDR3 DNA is TGCAGTGCGCAAGAAGAGACCCAGTACTTC. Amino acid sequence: CSAQEETQYF.

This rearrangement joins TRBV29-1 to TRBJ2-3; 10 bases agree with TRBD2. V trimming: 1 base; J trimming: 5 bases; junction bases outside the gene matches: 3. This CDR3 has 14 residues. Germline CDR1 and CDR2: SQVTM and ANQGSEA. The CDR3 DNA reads TGCAGCGTTGAAGCTAGCGGGGGAGGAGATACGCAGTATTTT. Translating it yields CSVEASGGGDTQYF.

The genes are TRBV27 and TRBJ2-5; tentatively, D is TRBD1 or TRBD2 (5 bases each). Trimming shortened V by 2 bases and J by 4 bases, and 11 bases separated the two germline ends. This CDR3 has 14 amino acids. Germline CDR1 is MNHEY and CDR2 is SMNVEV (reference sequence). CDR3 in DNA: TGTGCCAGCAGTTTAATGGGGGTGGGAGAGACCCAGTACTTC. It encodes CASSLMGVGETQYF.

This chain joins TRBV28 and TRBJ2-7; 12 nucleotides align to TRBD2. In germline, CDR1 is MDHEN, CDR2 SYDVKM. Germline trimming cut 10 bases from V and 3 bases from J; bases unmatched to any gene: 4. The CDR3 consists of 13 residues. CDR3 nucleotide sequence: TGTGCCACCTTACTAGCGGGAGGCTACGAGCAGTACTTC. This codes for CATLLAGGYEQYF.

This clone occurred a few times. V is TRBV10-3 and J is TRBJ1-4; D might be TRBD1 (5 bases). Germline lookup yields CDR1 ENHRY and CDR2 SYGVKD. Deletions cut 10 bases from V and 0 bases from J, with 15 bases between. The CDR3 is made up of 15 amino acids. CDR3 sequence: CASSHGGSTNEKLFF. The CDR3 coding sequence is TGTGCCAGCTCGCACGGGGGATCAACTAATGAAAAACTGTTTTTT.

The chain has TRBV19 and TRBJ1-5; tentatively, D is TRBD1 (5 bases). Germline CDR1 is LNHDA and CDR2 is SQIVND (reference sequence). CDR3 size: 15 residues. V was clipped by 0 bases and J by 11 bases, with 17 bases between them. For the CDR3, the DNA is TGTGCCAGTAGTATAGACAGGGATCTATCTCTGGCCCAGCATTTT. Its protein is CASSIDRDLSLAQHF.

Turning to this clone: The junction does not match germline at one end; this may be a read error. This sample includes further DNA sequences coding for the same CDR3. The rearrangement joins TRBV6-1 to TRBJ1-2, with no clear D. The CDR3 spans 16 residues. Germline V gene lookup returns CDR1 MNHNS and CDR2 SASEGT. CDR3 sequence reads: CASSEWKPTSNYGYTF. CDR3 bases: TGTGCTAGCAGTGAATGGAAACCGACGAGTAACTATGGCTACACCTTC.